These 21 T cell receptor beta chains share one sample of origin, sequenced in a study of cytomegalovirus exposure and HLA in healthy donors. Use of 60 Vbeta and 13 Jbeta primers characterized the PCR. Measured with immunoSEQ multiplex PCR; TCRdb has only the in-frame clones, and not every one. The sample has about 160,000 clones; roughly four fifths are singletons. Specimen: PBMCs. These receptors were taken from a man aged 35-49 years in good health and CMV-seronegative.

CDR3: CAWSHSHEQYF. In DNA, the CDR3 is TGTGCCTGGAGTCACTCGCACGAGCAGTACTTC. The chain joins TRBV30 to TRBJ2-7; D is undetermined. Per the germline V gene, CDR1 is GTSNPN and CDR2 is SVGIG (reference sequence). V lost 2 bases to trimming and J lost 5 bases, with 7 bases between them. The CDR3 runs to 11 residues.

V gene TRBV5-4 combines with J gene TRBJ2-5; D perhaps matches TRBD1 (6 bases). CDR1 and CDR2 (germline): SGHNT, YYREEE (reference sequence). The germline V and J ends were trimmed by 0 bases and 2 bases, with 11 bases remaining between them. This CDR3 contains 15 residues. CDR3 nucleotide sequence: TGTGCCAGCAGCTTGGCCGGGACAAAGCAAGAGACCCAGTACTTC. Translating gives CASSLAGTKQETQYF.

This chain connects TRBV27 to TRBJ2-1, with D tentatively TRBD1 (5 bases). The CDR3 consists of 14 residues. Per germline, CDR1 MNHEY and CDR2 SMNVEV (reference sequence). V gave up 2 bases and J gave up 4 bases, with 9 bases separating them. This chain's CDR3 is CASSLRGSYNEQFF. Here the CDR3 DNA reads TGTGCCAGCAGTTTAAGGGGCTCTTACAATGAGCAGTTCTTC.

The CDR3 protein is CASSPEGTGLYEQYF. In nucleotides, the CDR3 is TGTGCCAGCAGCCCAGAAGGGACAGGGTTGTACGAGCAGTACTTC. J is TRBJ2-7 and V is TRBV4-2; TRBD1 aligns across 9 bases. CDR1 is LGHNA, CDR2 YNFKEQ, per germline. The CDR3 spans 15 residues. With V trimmed by 4 bases and J by 4 bases, 8 bases remained unmatched.

V usage is TRBV19 and J usage is TRBJ2-1; 8 bases match TRBD2. Germline V gene data show CDR1 as LNHDA and CDR2 as SQIVND (reference sequence). The CDR3 contains 13 residues. Written as DNA, the CDR3 is TGTGCTACGGGGGGGAGGTTGTACAATGAGCAGTTCTTC. As protein: CATGGRLYNEQFF.

V usage is TRBV7-8 and J usage is TRBJ1-1; D possibly corresponds to TRBD1 (6 bases). The V gene's germline CDR1 is SGHVS and CDR2 FQNEAQ. Trimming took off 0 bases at V and 1 base at J, with 6 bases between the two ends. The CDR3 covers 14 residues. CDR3 DNA sequence: TGTGCCAGCAGCTTAGCGGGACAGAACACTGAAGCTTTCTTT. Its translation is CASSLAGQNTEAFF.

The sample holds a few counts of this clone. Here the CDR3 reads CASSEGTGSPGANVLTF. CDR3 DNA sequence: TGCGCCAGCAGTGAAGGGACAGGGAGCCCTGGGGCCAACGTCCTGACTTTC. The chain employs TRBV10-2 and TRBJ2-6; TRBD1 agrees at 9 bases. Germline V gene data show CDR1 as WSHSY and CDR2 as SAAADI. This CDR3 is built from 17 residues. J gave up 2 bases and V 3 bases, and 5 bases lay outside the gene matches.

The rearrangement uses TRBV18 and TRBJ2-7, with 10 bases identical to TRBD1. The CDR3 is 14 residues long. Per the germline V gene, CDR1 is KGHSH and CDR2 is LQKENI. Unmatched junction bases numbered 3, after V lost 3 bases and J lost 4 bases. The CDR3 region has the DNA TGTGCCAGCTCACCGACAGGGGGCGGGTACGAGCAGTACTTC. This gives the protein CASSPTGGGYEQYF.

J is TRBJ2-3 and V is TRBV4-2; possible D gene TRBD2, 5 bases. The CDR3 has 16 residues. Trimming left V 4 bases short and J 2 bases short, with 16 bases between. CDR1 is LGHNA, CDR2 YNFKEQ, per germline. The CDR3 bases are TGTGCCAGCAGCCGAGGGTCGACGGGGATCACAGATACGCAGTATTTT. As protein: CASSRGSTGITDTQYF.

This clone has a single count. The chain has TRBV9 and TRBJ1-3; D call uncertain. V dropped 2 bases and J dropped 0 bases, with 9 bases sitting between them. Germline-derived CDR1 and CDR2 are SGDLS and YYNGEE. This CDR3 has 15 amino acids. The CDR3 sequence: CASSVGLASGNTIYF. In DNA form, the CDR3 reads TGTGCCAGCAGCGTTGGCCTTGCCTCTGGAAACACCATATATTTT. The full variable domain, completed using reference TRBV9 and TRBJ1-3, is DSGVTQTPKHLITATGQRVTLRCSPRSGDLSVYWYQQSLDQGLQFLIQYYNGEERAKGNILERFSAQQFPDLHSELNLSSLELGDSALYFCASSVGLASGNTIYFGEGSWLTVV.

The gene calls are TRBV9 and TRBJ2-5; TRBD2 matches at 7 bases. The J segment lost 8 bases and the V segment lost 0 bases, leaving 4 bases of the junction unmatched. CDR1 and CDR2 (germline): SGDLS, YYNGEE. The length of the CDR3 is 13 residues. CDR3 region: CASSVGSGGTQYF. In nucleotides, the CDR3 is TGTGCCAGCAGCGTAGGGTCGGGAGGAACCCAGTACTTC.

The chain links TRBV5-1 to TRBJ2-7, with D tentatively TRBD2 (5 bases). In germline, CDR1 is SGHRS, CDR2 YFSETQ. This CDR3 has 13 residues. V lost 5 bases and J lost 0, with 9 bases in between. The CDR3 region is CASRRGSSYEQYF. CDR3 bases: TGCGCCAGCAGGCGAGGGAGCTCCTACGAGCAGTACTTC. Full variable domain (rest looked up from reference TRBV5-1 and TRBJ2-7): KAGVTQTPRYLIKTRGQQVTLSCSPISGHRSVSWYQQTPGQGLQFLFEYFSETQRNKGNFPGRFSGRQFSNSRSEMNVSTLELGDSALYLCASRRGSSYEQYFGPGTRLTVT.

This clone has only a few counts. This chain uses TRBV6-5 with TRBJ2-7; 8 bases align to TRBD1. Germline V gives CDR1 MNHEY, CDR2 SVGAGI. Trimming at V came to 6 bases and at J to 3 bases, leaving 4 bases not matched to a gene. This CDR3 has 13 amino acids. CDR3 DNA: TGTGCCAGCAGCCGGGACAGGAACTACGAGCAGTACTTC. It specifies CASSRDRNYEQYF.

The genes are TRBV10-3 and TRBJ2-5, with unresolved D. Deletions cut 5 bases from V and 5 bases from J, with 6 bases between. The CDR3 totals 11 residues. Looked up from germline, CDR1 is ENHRY and CDR2 is SYGVKD. The CDR3 DNA sequence: TGTGCCATCAGTACCGGGGAGACCCAGTACTTC. This gives the protein CAISTGETQYF.

In DNA, the CDR3 is TGTGCCAGCAGTTTATTGGGCACCTACTATGGCTACACCTTC. This codes for CASSLLGTYYGYTF. The chain employs TRBV28 and TRBJ1-2; D uncertain. V was cut by 1 base and J by 3 bases, with 9 bases left in between. Germline-derived CDR1 and CDR2 are MDHEN and SYDVKM. The CDR3 extends over 14 amino acids.

This clone appeared a few times. V and J are TRBV27 and TRBJ1-4, with D perhaps matching TRBD1 (6 bases). There are 20 residues in the CDR3. V lost 6 bases to trimming and J lost 0 bases, with 26 bases between them. The germline V gene encodes CDR1 MNHEY and CDR2 SMNVEV (reference sequence). CDR3 region: CASRARYPQGKVATNEKLFF. CDR3 coding DNA: TGTGCCAGCAGAGCTCGCTACCCTCAGGGGAAAGTTGCAACTAATGAAAAACTGTTTTTT. The full variable domain, in which reference TRBV27 and TRBJ1-4 provide the parts outside the CDR3, is EAQVTQNPRYLITVTGKKLTVTCSQNMNHEYMSWYRQDPGLGLRQIYYSMNVEVTDKGDVPEGYKVSRKEKRNFPLILESPSPNQTSLYFCASRARYPQGKVATNEKLFFGSGTQLSVL.

The CDR3 protein is CASSLDWRQGFEGYTF. CDR3 nucleotides: TGTGCCAGCAGCTTGGATTGGAGACAGGGTTTCGAGGGCTACACCTTC. The chain employs TRBV5-6 and TRBJ1-2; 7 bases line up with TRBD1. Germline CDR1 is SGHDT and CDR2 is YYEEEE. This CDR3 has 16 residues. V trimming: 0 bases; J trimming: 8 bases; junction bases outside the gene matches: 13.

This clone was observed a single time. V and J are TRBV4-2 and TRBJ2-3; 8 bases fit TRBD2. The length of the CDR3 is 16 residues. After removal of 1 base from V and 4 bases from J, the junction contained 7 bases not matched to a gene. CDR1 and CDR2 from the germline V gene are LGHNA and YNFKEQ. CDR3 amino acids: CASSQVTGGLPDTQYF. The CDR3 DNA is TGTGCCAGCAGCCAAGTAACGGGGGGGCTACCAGATACGCAGTATTTT.

The sample holds a few counts of this clone. The gene calls are TRBV19 and TRBJ2-7; a possible D gene is TRBD2 (5 bases). V lost 3 bases to trimming and J lost 0 bases, with 9 bases between them. Germline CDR1 LNHDA, CDR2 SQIVND (reference sequence). This CDR3 comprises 14 residues. The DNA of the CDR3 is TGTGCCAGTAGTATGGGAGAATTCTCCTACGAGCAGTACTTC. Protein product: CASSMGEFSYEQYF.

Of note for this clone: The junction and the germline gene differ at one end; a read error may be behind it. This chain joins TRBV7-7 and TRBJ2-2; TRBD1 aligns across 7 bases. The germline gives CDR1 SSHAT, CDR2 FNYEAQ (reference sequence). CDR3 length equals 13 residues. The CDR3 nucleotides are TGTGCTAGCAGCGTTACAGGGGCCGGGGAGCTGTTTTTT. This codes for CASSVTGAGELFF.

The V gene is TRBV20-1, the J gene TRBJ2-7, with D uncertain. Germline-derived CDR1 and CDR2 are DFQATT and SNEGSKA (reference sequence). Trimming stripped 0 bases from V and 6 bases from J, with 6 bases between. The CDR3 spans 11 residues. The CDR3 DNA follows: TGCAGTGCTAGAGAAGTGGCCGAGCAGTACTTC. Protein: CSAREVAEQYF.